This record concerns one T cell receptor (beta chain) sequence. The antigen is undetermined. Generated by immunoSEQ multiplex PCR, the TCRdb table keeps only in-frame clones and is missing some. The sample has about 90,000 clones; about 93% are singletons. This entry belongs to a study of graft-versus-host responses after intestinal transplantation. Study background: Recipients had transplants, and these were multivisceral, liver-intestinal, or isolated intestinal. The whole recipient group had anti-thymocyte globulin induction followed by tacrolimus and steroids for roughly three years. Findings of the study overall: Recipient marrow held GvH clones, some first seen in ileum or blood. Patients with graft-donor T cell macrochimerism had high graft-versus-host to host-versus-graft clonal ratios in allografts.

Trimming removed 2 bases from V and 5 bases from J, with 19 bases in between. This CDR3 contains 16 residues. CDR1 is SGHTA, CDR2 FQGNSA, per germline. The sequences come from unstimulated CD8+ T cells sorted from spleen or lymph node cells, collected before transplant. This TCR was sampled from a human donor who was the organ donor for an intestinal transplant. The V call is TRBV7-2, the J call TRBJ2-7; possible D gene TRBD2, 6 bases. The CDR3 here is CASSLTFPGESHEQYF. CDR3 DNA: TGTGCCAGCAGCTTAACGTTTCCGGGAGAAAGTCACGAGCAGTACTTC.